This TCR beta chain was captured in a study of identical twins. TCRdb recomputed calls from the 5' RACE reads with MiXCR, one row per CDR3 protein. Here the sample spans hundreds of thousands of distinct CDR3 sequences, about a fifth being singletons. The same specimen was also included in a second study, on yellow fever vaccine responses in identical twins.

The TCR sequence derives from a woman younger than 30 in good health. Sequenced material: CD4+ T cells sorted from blood.

CDR3 sequence: CATQTSGSTGEQYF. The CDR3 DNA follows: TGTGCCACGCAGACTAGCGGGAGTACGGGCGAGCAGTACTTC. The chain carries TRBV3-1 and TRBJ2-7; 12 nucleotides match TRBD2. The V segment lost 10 bases and the J segment 6 bases; nucleotides outside the gene matches: 10. CDR1 and CDR2 from the germline V gene are LGHDT and YNNKEL (reference sequence). This CDR3 region has 14 residues.